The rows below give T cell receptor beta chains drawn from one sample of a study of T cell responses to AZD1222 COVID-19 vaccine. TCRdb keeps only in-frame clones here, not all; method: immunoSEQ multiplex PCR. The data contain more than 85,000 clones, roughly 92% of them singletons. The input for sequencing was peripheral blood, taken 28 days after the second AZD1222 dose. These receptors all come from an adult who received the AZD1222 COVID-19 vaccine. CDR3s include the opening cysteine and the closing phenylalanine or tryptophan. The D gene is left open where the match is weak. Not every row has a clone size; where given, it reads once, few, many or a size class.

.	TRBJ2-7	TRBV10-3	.	CAIRRTLRDEQYF	TGTGCCATCAGGCGGACCCTTCGGGACGAGCAGTACTTC
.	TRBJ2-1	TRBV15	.	CATSRETDRYNEQFF	TGTGCCACCAGCAGAGAGACCGACAGATACAATGAGCAGTTCTTC
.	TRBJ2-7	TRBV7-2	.	CASSLVQDSYEQYF	TGTGCCAGCAGCTTAGTACAGGACTCCTACGAGCAGTACTTC
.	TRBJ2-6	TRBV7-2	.	CASRHQGMPGANVLTF	TGTGCCAGCAGACATCAGGGGATGCCTGGGGCCAACGTCCTGACTTTC
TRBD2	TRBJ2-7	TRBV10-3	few	CAIKSSGSSYEQYF	TGTGCCATCAAGTCTAGCGGTAGCTCCTACGAGCAGTACTTC
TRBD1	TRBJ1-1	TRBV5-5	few	CASSLGRAGGAFRTEAFF	TGTGCCAGCAGCTTGGGCCGGGCAGGGGGCGCCTTTCGGACTGAAGCTTTCTTT
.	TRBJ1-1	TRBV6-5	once	CASSYTSPTEAFF	TGTGCCAGCAGTTACACCTCCCCCACTGAAGCTTTCTTT
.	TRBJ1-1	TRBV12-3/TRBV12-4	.	CASKWVNTEAFF	TGTGCCAGCAAGTGGGTAAACACTGAAGCTTTCTTT
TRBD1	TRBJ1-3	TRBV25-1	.	CASRDNTGEVTIYF	TGTGCCAGCAGGGATAACACAGGGGAGGTTACCATATATTTT
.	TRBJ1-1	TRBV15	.	CATSRDLGLNTEAFF	TGTGCCACCAGCAGAGATCTTGGGCTGAACACTGAAGCTTTCTTT
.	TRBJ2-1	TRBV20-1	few	CSASRGIEQFF	TGCAGTGCTAGCAGGGGAATTGAGCAGTTCTTC
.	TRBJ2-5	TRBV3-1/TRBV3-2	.	CASSQDGGETQYF	TGTGCCAGCAGCCAAGACGGTGGGGAGACCCAGTACTTC
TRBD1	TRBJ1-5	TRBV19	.	CASSKPQGGQPQHF	TGTGCCAGTAGTAAACCACAGGGGGGACAGCCCCAGCATTTT
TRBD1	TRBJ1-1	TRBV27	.	CASRILTGGTEAFF	TGTGCCAGCAGGATCTTAACAGGGGGCACTGAAGCTTTCTTT
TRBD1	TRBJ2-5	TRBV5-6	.	CASSFLGTGFGETQYF	TGTGCCAGCAGCTTTCTCGGGACAGGTTTCGGGGAGACCCAGTACTTC
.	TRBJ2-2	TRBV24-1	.	CATSWGQNTGELFF	TGTGCCACCTCATGGGGACAGAACACCGGGGAGCTGTTTTTT
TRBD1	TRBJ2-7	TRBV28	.	CASSPRGLTSSYEQYF	TGTGCCAGCAGCCCCAGGGGGCTAACTAGCTCCTACGAGCAGTACTTC
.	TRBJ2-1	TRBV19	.	CASSTQGRGSYNEQFF	TGTGCCAGTAGTACTCAAGGCAGGGGCTCCTACAATGAGCAGTTCTTC
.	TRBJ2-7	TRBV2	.	CASREYEQYF	TGTGCCAGCCGGGAGTACGAGCAGTACTTC
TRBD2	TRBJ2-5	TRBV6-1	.	CASSEAGSGRETQYF	TGTGCCAGCAGTGAAGCTGGAAGCGGGAGGGAGACCCAGTACTTC
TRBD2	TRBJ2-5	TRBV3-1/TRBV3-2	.	CASSSQSGGAETQYF	TGTGCCAGCAGCTCCCAGAGCGGGGGTGCGGAGACCCAGTACTTC
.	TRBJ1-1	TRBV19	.	CASSMGGMNTEAFF	TGTGCCAGTAGTATGGGGGGGATGAACACTGAAGCTTTCTTT
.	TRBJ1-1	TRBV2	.	CASRGSQLNTEAFF	TGTGCCAGCAGGGGCAGCCAGCTGAACACTGAAGCTTTCTTT